This TCR beta chain was identified during a study of Ad26.COV2.S vaccination and SARS-CoV-2 variants. Study context: Ad26.COV2.S, an intramuscular injection, was given once or twice 56 days apart. Study results and caveats: The study found similar non-spike TCR breadth in vaccine and placebo recipients. Breadth, reportedly substantial, characterized the spike-specific CD8+ and CD4+ T cell responses after vaccination.

The assay was immunoSEQ multiplex PCR, and TCRdb's table has in-frame clones only and misses some. The sample gives about 400,000 clones, about four fifths of which show up once; nearly 7.5% is in the top ten. This CDR3 contains 14 residues. With 5 bases removed from V and 2 bases from J, the gap between germline ends came to 10 bases. CDR1 and CDR2 from the germline V gene are SGHRS and YFSETQ. Treatment noted: roughly 19 received Ad26.COV2.S at low or high dose, single or two shots; several received placebo; per-sample allocation not given. Following the first vaccine or placebo injection, samples were taken on day 63. An 18-55-year-old adult in Boston served as donor. Turning to this clone: Its antigen is currently unknown.

V gene TRBV5-1 combines with J gene TRBJ2-2; D is unclear. The material was peripheral blood, obtained in a trial of Ad26.COV2.S vaccine versus placebo. The source is a person between 18 and 59 years old who received the Ad26.COV2.S COVID-19 vaccine or a placebo. CDR3 region: CASRFAFNTGELFF. The DNA for the CDR3 is TGCGCCAGCAGATTCGCTTTTAACACCGGGGAGCTGTTTTTT.